Given below is one T cell receptor beta chain in context. Its antigen remains unidentified. This sample stems from a study of persistence of HIV-infected CD4 T cells. The wider study: CD4+ T cells responding to CMV or HIV-1 Gag were isolated.

The CDR3 totals 13 residues. V lost 3 bases and J 6 bases, leaving 11 bases between the germline ends. Sequencing used immunoSEQ version 4 in survey mode. Profiling relied on immunoSEQ multiplex PCR, and the TCRdb table lists in-frame clones only, not all of them. The data contain 30,000 to 35,000 clones, 82% of them singletons. The stimulus was an HIV-1 Gag 15-mer peptide pool, about 1.1 ug/peptide/mL. CD40L/CD69 double-negative CD45RO-high memory CD4+ T cells were collected. Donors were HIV-1-infected adults who began suppressive ART during chronic infection. Sequenced here: CD4+ T cells sorted from PBMCs after roughly 19-hour stimulation, sampled from a patient who received antiretroviral therapy. The source is an adult woman with HIV who was CMV-seropositive. This chain links TRBV12-3 or TRBV12-4 with TRBJ1-2, with D possibly being TRBD1 (5 bases). Written as DNA, the CDR3 is TGTGCCAGCAGTTTGGGGGATGGCAATGGCTACACCTTC. Translation gives CASSLGDGNGYTF.